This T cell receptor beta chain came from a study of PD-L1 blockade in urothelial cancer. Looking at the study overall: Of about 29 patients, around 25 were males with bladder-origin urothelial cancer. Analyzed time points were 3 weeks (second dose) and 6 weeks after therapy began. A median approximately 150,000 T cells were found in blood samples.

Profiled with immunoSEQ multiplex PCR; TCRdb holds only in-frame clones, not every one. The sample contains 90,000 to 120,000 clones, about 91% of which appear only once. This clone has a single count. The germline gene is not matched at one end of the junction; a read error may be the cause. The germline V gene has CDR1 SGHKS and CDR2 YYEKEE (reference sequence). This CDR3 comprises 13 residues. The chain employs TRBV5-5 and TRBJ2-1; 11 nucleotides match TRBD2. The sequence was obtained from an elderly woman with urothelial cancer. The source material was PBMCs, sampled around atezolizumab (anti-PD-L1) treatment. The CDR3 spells CASSLGLAGLRLF. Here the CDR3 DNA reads TGTGCCAGCAGCTTGGGACTAGCGGGATTACGACTCTTC.